The 5 T cell receptor beta chains reported below all come from one sample, sequenced in a study of OX40 agonist ivuxolimab in advanced cancers. Assay used: immunoSEQ multiplex PCR; TCRdb lists only in-frame clones, some missing. The sample lists roughly 64,000 clones, around 93% occurring once. Material: CD4+ or CD8+ T cells sorted from blood, obtained in a trial of the OX40 agonist ivuxolimab. Every receptor here comes from an adult with an advanced solid tumor such as melanoma, head and neck, liver or kidney cancer.

There are a few counts of this clone. The chain carries TRBV30 and TRBJ1-1; no definite D call. V lost 1 base to trimming and J lost 1 base, with 7 bases between them. The CDR3 contains 13 residues. CDR1 and CDR2 from the germline V gene are GTSNPN and SVGIG (reference sequence). CDR3 protein: CAWSGYGNTEAFF. CDR3 DNA sequence: TGTGCCTGGAGTGGGTACGGGAACACTGAAGCTTTCTTT.

This clone came up once. V usage is TRBV7-8 and J usage is TRBJ2-5; D is undetermined. V was clipped by 1 base and J by 7 bases, with 13 bases between them. The germline V gene has CDR1 SGHVS and CDR2 FQNEAQ. There are 14 residues in the CDR3. The CDR3 DNA reads as TGTGCCAGCAGCTTAGGTCTTCCGGCTACGACCCAGTACTTC. Its protein is CASSLGLPATTQYF.

This clone was recorded only once. The chain employs TRBV5-4 and TRBJ1-5, with 7 bases lining up with TRBD1. From germline, CDR1 is SGHNT and CDR2 YYREEE (reference sequence). This CDR3 has 13 residues. After removal of 1 base from V and 7 bases from J, the junction contained 2 bases not matched to a gene. This CDR3 reads CASSLNRGQPQHF. DNA for the CDR3: TGTGCCAGCAGCTTGAACAGGGGACAGCCCCAGCATTTT.

In this sample, this clone turned up once. This sequence joins TRBV7-9 and TRBJ2-7; 11 bases are shared with TRBD2. After removal of 5 bases from V and 6 bases from J, the junction contained 15 bases not matched to a gene. The CDR3 totals 17 residues. CDR1 and CDR2 (germline): SEHNR, FQNEAQ (reference sequence). The CDR3 sequence is CASSLAGTSGIGAEQYF. The CDR3 DNA sequence: TGTGCCAGCAGCCTCGCCGGGACTAGCGGCATAGGGGCCGAGCAGTACTTC.

The CDR3 reads CASGAGARGYTF. CDR3 sequence (DNA): TGCGCCTCGGGGGCAGGGGCGCGGGGCTACACCTTC. The chain employs TRBV5-1 and TRBJ1-2; tentatively, D is TRBD1 (6 bases). CDR1 and CDR2 (germline): SGHRS, YFSETQ. Trimming pared 10 bases from V and 8 bases from J, leaving 18 bases between. The CDR3 is 12 amino acids. Variable domain in full (rest from reference TRBV5-1 and TRBJ1-2): KAGVTQTPRYLIKTRGQQVTLSCSPISGHRSVSWYQQTPGQGLQFLFEYFSETQRNKGNFPGRFSGRQFSNSRSEMNVSTLELGDSALYLCASGAGARGYTFGSGTRLTVV.